What follows are 19 T cell receptor beta chains derived from one specimen sequenced in a study of long-term antiretroviral therapy in people with HIV. Samples were assayed with immunoSEQ v3.0 at survey level. This table comes from immunoSEQ multiplex PCR, and its TCRdb copy is limited to in-frame clones, with some not included. The repertoire consists of about 48,000 clones, with about 86% occurring once and the leading ten covering roughly 3.2%. The sequenced sample was unsorted PBMCs, obtained 0.8 years after starting antiretroviral therapy. These receptors were obtained from a woman between 18 and 29 years old with HIV.

This rearrangement joins TRBV28 to TRBJ2-3; 8 bases align to TRBD1. With V trimmed by 7 bases and J by 3 bases, 6 bases remained unmatched. In germline, CDR1 is MDHEN, CDR2 SYDVKM. CDR3 length: 14 amino acids. The CDR3 sequence is CASKSGGGTDTQYF. The CDR3 DNA reads as TGTGCCAGCAAATCAGGGGGCGGGACAGATACGCAGTATTTT.

This chain joins TRBV2 and TRBJ2-7; tentatively, D is TRBD1 or TRBD2 (6 bases each). Germline CDR1 reads SNHLY; CDR2 reads FYNNEI. The CDR3 runs to 15 residues. V shed 9 bases and J shed 3 bases, with 21 bases lying between them. As DNA, the CDR3 is TGTGCCAGTGGGGGGCTGTGGGGCGAAGGCTACGAGCAGTACTTC. Amino acids: CASGGLWGEGYEQYF. Based on the CDR3 plus reference TRBV2 and TRBJ2-7, the full variable domain is EPEVTQTPSHQVTQMGQEVILRCVPISNHLYFYWYRQILGQKVEFLVSFYNNEISEKSEIFDDQFSVERPDGSNFTLKIRSTKLEDSAMYFCASGGLWGEGYEQYFGPGTRLTVT.

This clone has a handful of counts. The V gene is TRBV19, the J gene TRBJ2-7, with D uncertain. Germline V gives CDR1 LNHDA, CDR2 SQIVND (reference sequence). The CDR3 is 14 residues long. Trimming pared 1 base from V and 3 bases from J, leaving 10 bases between. This CDR3 reads CASSIGTAYYEQYF. The DNA for the CDR3 is TGTGCCAGTAGTATAGGGACGGCCTACTACGAGCAGTACTTC.

This chain joins TRBV6-5 and TRBJ1-2; TRBD1 agrees at 8 bases. The CDR3 runs 13 residues. Unmatched junction bases numbered 3, after V lost 5 bases and J lost 4 bases. CDR1 and CDR2 from the germline V gene are MNHEY and SVGAGI. For the CDR3, the DNA is TGTGCCAGCAGTGCAGGGGGCGGCTATGGCTACACCTTC. Protein: CASSAGGGYGYTF.

V gene TRBV7-2 combines with J gene TRBJ2-5, with 14 bases that match TRBD2. Germline CDR1 is SGHTA and CDR2 is FQGNSA. The V segment lost 4 bases and the J segment 5 bases; nucleotides outside the gene matches: 6. The CDR3 spans 16 residues. The CDR3 is CASSSNRLAGGETQYF. The CDR3 nucleotides are TGTGCCAGCAGCTCAAACCGACTAGCGGGAGGGGAGACCCAGTACTTC.

This chain joins TRBV15 and TRBJ2-7; 10 bases map to TRBD1. CDR3 length: 15 residues. With 1 base clipped from V and 2 bases from J, the junction kept 2 bases outside the gene matches. Germline CDR1 reads LNHNV; CDR2 reads YYDKDF (reference sequence). The CDR3 loop is CATSRGTGGPYEQYF. In DNA, the CDR3 is TGTGCCACCAGCAGAGGGACAGGGGGGCCCTACGAGCAGTACTTC.

This clone showed up just once. The chain recombines TRBV7-2 with TRBJ2-1; no reliable D call. V was trimmed by 2 bases and J by 0 bases, leaving 11 bases between them. CDR3 length equals 16 residues. Per germline, CDR1 SGHTA and CDR2 FQGNSA. The DNA for the CDR3 is TGTGCCAGCAGCTTATACGGGCGGAGCTCCTACAATGAGCAGTTCTTC. Translation gives CASSLYGRSSYNEQFF.

In its sample, this clone was seen a few times. Mismatch with germline at one junction end may stem from a read error. The chain is built from TRBV7-9 and TRBJ1-2; D uncertain. The CDR3 runs 12 residues. Per the germline V gene, CDR1 is SEHNR and CDR2 is FQNEAQ (reference sequence). Written as DNA, the CDR3 is TGTGCCAGCAGCTTCGACGACCCTTACGGCTTTTTC. Translated: CASSFDDPYGFF.

The rearrangement links TRBV9 to TRBJ1-4; D uncertain. This CDR3 is built from 13 residues. Trimming stripped 5 bases from V and 4 bases from J, with 9 bases between. Germline V lookup: CDR1 SGDLS, CDR2 YYNGEE. The CDR3 DNA follows: TGTGCCAGCAGTCGTGGGCTTAATGAAAAACTGTTTTTT. It codes for CASSRGLNEKLFF.

The rearrangement joins TRBV27 to TRBJ1-2; D unresolved. Germline V gene data show CDR1 as MNHEY and CDR2 as SMNVEV (reference sequence). V lost 5 bases to trimming and J lost 11 bases, with 18 bases between them. The CDR3 consists of 13 residues. The CDR3 region is CASSRRGIVRYTF. The CDR3 DNA sequence: TGTGCCAGCAGTAGACGGGGAATAGTTAGGTACACCTTC.

The chain employs TRBV6-4 and TRBJ2-1; D might be TRBD2 (6 bases). The CDR3 runs to 14 residues. V shed 4 bases and J shed 0 bases, with 7 bases lying between them. From germline, CDR1 is MRHNA and CDR2 SNTAGT. Written as DNA, the CDR3 is TGTGCCAGCAGTGTCGGGGGCTCCTACAATGAGCAGTTCTTC. This encodes CASSVGGSYNEQFF.

The V call is TRBV4-3, the J call TRBJ2-2, with TRBD1 matching over 9 bases. After removal of 2 bases from V and 5 bases from J, the junction contained 6 bases not matched to a gene. This CDR3 region has 16 residues. Germline lookup yields CDR1 LGHNA and CDR2 YSLEER. The DNA for the CDR3 is TGCGCCAGCAGCCAACGGGGACAGGGCGGAACCGGGGAGCTGTTTTTT. Its protein product is CASSQRGQGGTGELFF.

This clone was counted only a few times. The rearrangement joins TRBV4-3 to TRBJ2-1, with 10 positions matching TRBD2. The V gene end was trimmed by 1 base and the J gene end by 7 bases; junction bases not matched to a gene: 1. The germline V gene has CDR1 LGHNA and CDR2 YSLEER. This CDR3 spans 14 amino acids. This CDR3 reads CASSQASGSNEQFF. The CDR3 DNA is TGCGCCAGCAGCCAAGCTAGCGGGAGTAATGAGCAGTTCTTC.

This clone was recorded only once. This chain joins TRBV10-2 and TRBJ2-1; the match to TRBD2 covers 11 bases. CDR3 length: 19 amino acids. V dropped 1 base and J dropped 7; count of bases not matched to a gene: 15. Germline V gives CDR1 WSHSY, CDR2 SAAADI. CDR3 in amino acids: CASSEWRGQTSGSLNEQFF. The CDR3 DNA sequence: TGCGCCAGCAGTGAGTGGCGTGGTCAAACTAGCGGGAGTTTAAATGAGCAGTTCTTC.

The CDR3, as DNA: TGTGCCAGCAGCCTCCCTCTCGGGGGGAATGAAAAACTGTTTTTT. Its protein is CASSLPLGGNEKLFF. The rearrangement uses TRBV14 and TRBJ1-4, with D possibly being TRBD1 (5 bases). V lost 4 bases and J 5 bases, leaving 14 bases between the germline ends. This CDR3 region has 15 residues. Germline V gives CDR1 SGHDN, CDR2 FVKESK.

The rearrangement uses TRBV7-9 and TRBJ1-4, with D possibly matching TRBD1 (5 bases). The CDR3 runs to 17 residues. The ends were cut back, 1 base at V and 3 bases at J, with 15 bases in the middle. Germline V gives CDR1 SEHNR, CDR2 FQNEAQ (reference sequence). The CDR3: CASSLDRATGSNEKLFF. The DNA of the CDR3 is TGTGCCAGCAGCTTAGATCGTGCAACAGGCTCTAATGAAAAACTGTTTTTT.

The rearrangement joins TRBV5-4 to TRBJ2-2, with TRBD1 matching 8 bases. The length of the CDR3 is 17 residues. With 0 bases clipped from V and 3 bases from J, the junction kept 7 bases outside the gene matches. Germline V lookup: CDR1 SGHNT, CDR2 YYREEE (reference sequence). The CDR3 DNA is TGTGCCAGCAGCTTGGGCGTTCAGGGGGCGTACACCGGGGAGCTGTTTTTT. Amino acids: CASSLGVQGAYTGELFF.

V gene TRBV5-1 combines with J gene TRBJ1-2, with a tentative D call TRBD1 (6 bases). Germline V gene data show CDR1 as SGHRS and CDR2 as YFSETQ. The CDR3 extends over 14 amino acids. With 2 bases removed from V and 6 bases from J, the gap between germline ends came to 14 bases. CDR3 residues: CASSFLDRLDGYTF. CDR3 coding DNA: TGCGCCAGCAGCTTCCTTGACAGGCTGGATGGCTACACCTTC.

The gene calls are TRBV5-1 and TRBJ2-3; the match to TRBD2 covers 14 bases. The CDR3 runs 16 residues. Losses at the gene ends were 5 bases for V and 3 bases for J; bases not matched to a gene: 5. CDR1 and CDR2 from the germline V gene are SGHRS and YFSETQ. Here the CDR3 reads CASSGTSGSRTDTQYF. CDR3 in DNA: TGCGCCAGCAGTGGGACTAGCGGGAGCAGGACAGATACGCAGTATTTT.